A selection of T cell receptor beta chains follows, all from one sample in a study of cytomegalovirus exposure and HLA in healthy donors. Repertoires were generated with immunoSEQ multiplex PCR, while TCRdb's copy carries only in-frame clones and drops some. The sample yields 170,000 or so clones, roughly 78% seen once. The specimen was PBMCs. These receptors all come from a woman aged 50 to 60 in good health and CMV-seropositive. CDR3s include the opening cysteine and the closing phenylalanine or tryptophan. D genes are given only for firm matches. Expanded clones are given a class, and other clones once, few, many or no size at all.

cdr3_aa	cdr3_nt	j_call	d_call	v_call	clone_size
CASSEVGVNTEAFF	TGTGCCAGCAGTGAGGTGGGAGTGAACACTGAAGCTTTCTTT	TRBJ1-1	.	TRBV25-1	.
CASRDSGASTDTQYF	TGTGCCAGCAGAGACTCAGGGGCCTCCACAGATACGCAGTATTTT	TRBJ2-3	.	TRBV5-4	once
CASSPGQYYEQYF	TGTGCCAGCAGCCCCGGACAGTACTACGAGCAGTACTTC	TRBJ2-7	.	TRBV5-4	.
CASSQPGQGVENEQFF	TGTGCCAGTAGTCAACCGGGACAGGGGGTAGAAAATGAGCAGTTCTTC	TRBJ2-1	TRBD1	TRBV19	.
CASRLGFVEKNTQYF	TGTGCCAGCAGGCTCGGGTTCGTAGAAAAAAATACGCAGTATTTT	TRBJ2-3	.	TRBV6-5	.
CASSLEGQGRNQPQHF	TGTGCCAGCAGCTTGGAGGGACAGGGGCGCAATCAGCCCCAGCATTTT	TRBJ1-5	TRBD1	TRBV5-5	.
CAISESTGVQETQYF	TGTGCCATCAGTGAGTCGACAGGTGTACAAGAGACCCAGTACTTC	TRBJ2-5	.	TRBV10-3	few
CASRGGSPYEQYF	TGTGCCAGTCGTGGAGGGTCACCCTACGAGCAGTACTTC	TRBJ2-7	.	TRBV19	.
CASSQGSSGHMGADTQYF	TGTGCCAGCAGCCAAGGGTCTAGCGGTCACATGGGTGCAGATACGCAGTATTTT	TRBJ2-3	TRBD2	TRBV14	.
CASSLEDRVMNTEAFF	TGCGCCAGCAGCTTGGAGGACAGAGTTATGAACACTGAAGCTTTCTTT	TRBJ1-1	.	TRBV5-1	few
CASSLMNGINNEQFF	TGCGCCAGCAGTCTTATGAACGGTATCAACAATGAGCAGTTCTTC	TRBJ2-1	.	TRBV5-1	.
CASSSLLVSGANVLTF	TGTGCCAGCAGCTCCCTTCTAGTGTCTGGGGCCAACGTCCTGACTTTC	TRBJ2-6	.	TRBV13	.
CASSLEATTTYEQYF	TGTGCCAGCAGCTTAGAAGCAACAACTACCTACGAGCAGTACTTC	TRBJ2-7	.	TRBV7-9	.
CAWSVVGGAEAFF	TGTGCCTGGAGTGTAGTTGGGGGGGCTGAAGCTTTCTTT	TRBJ1-1	.	TRBV30	once
CASSVATPEQYF	TGTGCCAGCAGCGTAGCTACCCCCGAGCAGTACTTC	TRBJ2-7	.	TRBV9	once
CASSENRLQPAFF	TGTGCCAGCAGTGAGAACAGGCTACAACCGGCTTTCTTT	TRBJ1-1	.	TRBV6-5	.
CASSLGLGETQYF	TGTGCCAGCTCGCTAGGACTCGGGGAGACCCAGTACTTC	TRBJ2-5	.	TRBV18	.
CAWSGRAINQPQHF	TGTGCCTGGAGTGGGAGAGCTATTAATCAGCCCCAGCATTTT	TRBJ1-5	.	TRBV30	.
CASSQGQVRREIDYGYTF	TGTGCCAGCAGCCAAGGTCAAGTTAGGCGGGAGATTGACTATGGCTACACCTTC	TRBJ1-2	.	TRBV4-2	once
CAWRNRGRETQYF	TGTGCCTGGAGGAACAGGGGAAGGGAGACCCAGTACTTC	TRBJ2-5	TRBD1	TRBV30	.
CASSGTGEGSPLHF	TGTGCCAGCAGTGGGACAGGGGAAGGATCACCCCTCCACTTT	TRBJ1-6	TRBD1	TRBV11-1	.
CASSFRDRGLQPYEQYF	TGTGCCAGCAGCTTCCGGGACAGGGGGCTCCAGCCCTACGAGCAGTACTTC	TRBJ2-7	TRBD1	TRBV13	.
CASSEGDYGYTF	TGTGCCAGCAGTGAGGGGGACTATGGCTACACCTTC	TRBJ1-2	.	TRBV5-6	once
CAISDGRGAYEQYF	TGTGCCATCAGTGACGGCAGGGGGGCGTACGAGCAGTACTTC	TRBJ2-7	.	TRBV10-3	.
CASSEGGGYYEQYF	TGTGCCAGCAGTGAAGGCGGGGGATACTACGAGCAGTACTTC	TRBJ2-7	TRBD2	TRBV2	.
CATSREGRRTLPNTGELFF	TGTGCCACCAGCAGAGAAGGGAGGAGGACCCTACCGAACACCGGGGAGCTGTTTTTT	TRBJ2-2	.	TRBV15	.
CASSTRPTGRRETQYF	TGTGCCAGCAGCACCAGACCTACAGGGCGGAGGGAGACCCAGTACTTC	TRBJ2-5	.	TRBV7-6	.
CASTLGRGLTEAFF	TGTGCCAGCACGCTTGGGAGGGGCCTGACTGAAGCTTTCTTT	TRBJ1-1	.	TRBV2	.
CASSQAGDNTEAFF	TGTGCCAGCAGCCAGGCAGGGGATAACACTGAAGCTTTCTTT	TRBJ1-1	.	TRBV6-5	.
CASSPTPTSGTGGAGYTF	TGTGCCAGCAGCCCCACTCCCACGTCTGGGACAGGGGGCGCTGGCTACACCTTC	TRBJ1-2	TRBD1	TRBV7-8	few
CASSPGTANYGYTF	TGTGCCAGCAGCCCCGGGACAGCTAACTATGGCTACACCTTC	TRBJ1-2	TRBD1	TRBV13	.
CASSLGGGWQPQHF	TGTGCCAGCAGTTTAGGAGGGGGCTGGCAGCCCCAGCATTTT	TRBJ1-5	TRBD1	TRBV27	.
CASSAQGAPYSNQPQHF	TGTGCCAGCAGTGCTCAGGGGGCTCCGTATAGCAATCAGCCCCAGCATTTT	TRBJ1-5	TRBD1	TRBV2	.
CASSPGGTTNSPLHF	TGTGCCAGCAGCCCGGGGGGGACAACTAATTCACCCCTCCACTTT	TRBJ1-6	.	TRBV7-9	.
CAWRLAKGTQYF	TGTGCCTGGAGACTAGCGAAGGGGACCCAGTACTTC	TRBJ2-5	TRBD2	TRBV30	.
CASSTGQAMNTEAFF	TGTGCCAGTAGTACCGGACAGGCAATGAACACTGAAGCTTTCTTT	TRBJ1-1	TRBD1	TRBV19	.
CASSSGQGAWEAFF	TGCGCCAGCAGCTCGGGACAGGGGGCTTGGGAAGCTTTCTTT	TRBJ1-1	TRBD1	TRBV5-1	few
CASGGQVGNQPQHF	TGTGCCAGCGGAGGACAGGTGGGTAATCAGCCCCAGCATTTT	TRBJ1-5	TRBD1	TRBV6-1	few
CASSPPSGGLYEQYF	TGTGCCAGCAGCCCTCCGTCAGGGGGCTTGTACGAGCAGTACTTC	TRBJ2-7	TRBD1	TRBV7-9	.
CAGGRGTGGNTIYF	TGTGCCGGAGGCAGGGGGACTGGAGGAAACACCATATATTTT	TRBJ1-3	TRBD1	TRBV7-9	once
CASSLGTSGDGDTQYF	TGTGCCAGCAGCTTAGGTACTAGCGGGGACGGGGATACGCAGTATTTT	TRBJ2-3	TRBD2	TRBV7-9	.
CASSAQGHQPQHF	TGTGCCAGCAGTGCGCAGGGGCATCAGCCCCAGCATTTT	TRBJ1-5	.	TRBV6-1	.
CASRRQRNTGELFF	TGTGCCAGCAGGCGACAGAGGAACACCGGGGAGCTGTTTTTT	TRBJ2-2	.	TRBV27	.
CASSPSISRNQPQHF	TGTGCCAGCAGTCCTTCTATAAGCCGCAATCAGCCCCAGCATTTT	TRBJ1-5	.	TRBV6-5	.
CASSYEWQGYGYTF	TGTGCCAGCAGTTACGAGTGGCAGGGGTATGGCTACACCTTC	TRBJ1-2	.	TRBV6-5	few
CSVEGGVNYGYTF	TGCAGCGTTGAAGGGGGGGTAAACTATGGCTACACCTTC	TRBJ1-2	.	TRBV29-1	.
CASGTGTSTDTQYF	TGTGCTAGTGGTACCGGGACAAGCACAGATACGCAGTATTTT	TRBJ2-3	.	TRBV12-5	.
CASSPGVYEQYF	TGTGCCAGCAGCCCCGGGGTGTACGAGCAGTACTTC	TRBJ2-7	.	TRBV11-2	.
CASSWGQGNGQPQHF	TGTGCCAGCAGTTGGGGACAGGGCAACGGTCAGCCCCAGCATTTT	TRBJ1-5	TRBD1	TRBV6-1	few
CATTQGIYGYTF	TGTGCCACTACTCAGGGGATCTATGGCTACACCTTC	TRBJ1-2	.	TRBV19	.
CASSELQETQYF	TGTGCCAGCAGTGAACTTCAAGAGACCCAGTACTTC	TRBJ2-5	.	TRBV6-1	few
CASNRDRDSPLHF	TGTGCCAGCAACAGGGACAGGGATTCACCCCTCCACTTT	TRBJ1-6	TRBD1	TRBV6-1	once
CASSSTYRQGVSNQPQHF	TGCGCCAGCAGCTCGACTTACCGACAGGGGGTGTCTAATCAGCCCCAGCATTTT	TRBJ1-5	TRBD1	TRBV4-1	once
CASSPGLAGISTYEQYF	TGCGCCAGCAGCCCGGGACTAGCGGGGATATCGACCTACGAGCAGTACTTC	TRBJ2-7	TRBD2	TRBV4-1	.
CASSRQGRTDTQYF	TGTGCCAGCAGCAGACAGGGCCGCACAGATACGCAGTATTTT	TRBJ2-3	TRBD1	TRBV9	once
CASSLGGRDSPLHF	TGTGCCAGCAGTCTAGGGGGCAGGGATTCACCCCTCCACTTT	TRBJ1-6	TRBD1	TRBV6-5	.
CASSPTGGNQPQHF	TGTGCCAGCAGCCCGACAGGGGGCAATCAGCCCCAGCATTTT	TRBJ1-5	TRBD1	TRBV7-9	once